The clone carrying this T cell receptor (beta chain) showed up many times. As yet, its antigen is unknown. The authors prepared the TCRbeta library with unique molecular identifiers. Via MiXCR, TCRdb re-called the PCR reads, giving one row per CDR3 protein. The sample has hundreds of thousands of distinct CDR3 sequences, more than 9% seen once. The sample comes from a study of T-cell reconstitution after alpha-beta-depleted transplantation in children. General study results and limits: Hyperexpanded clones declined; after one year, newly produced T cells mostly supplied diversity. Expanded graft clones, several hundred of them, were reportedly the source of alpha-beta T cells about two months after transplant.

The V end was cut by 3 bases, the J end by 2 bases, with 10 bases between. Germline V gene lookup returns CDR1 MDHEN and CDR2 SYDVKM. The CDR3 is 14 residues long. The receptor's source is a male patient aged 2-15 years who had a stem cell transplant for chronic granulomatous disease, so the T cells may come from the graft donor. The source material was peripheral blood, sampled 180 days after TCRalphabeta/CD19-depleted stem cell transplant. The chain has TRBV28 and TRBJ2-5, with a possible D match to TRBD2 (5 bases). The DNA of the CDR3 is TGTGCCAGCAGTTTGTCCGGGAAGCAAGAGACCCAGTACTTC. It yields the protein CASSLSGKQETQYF.